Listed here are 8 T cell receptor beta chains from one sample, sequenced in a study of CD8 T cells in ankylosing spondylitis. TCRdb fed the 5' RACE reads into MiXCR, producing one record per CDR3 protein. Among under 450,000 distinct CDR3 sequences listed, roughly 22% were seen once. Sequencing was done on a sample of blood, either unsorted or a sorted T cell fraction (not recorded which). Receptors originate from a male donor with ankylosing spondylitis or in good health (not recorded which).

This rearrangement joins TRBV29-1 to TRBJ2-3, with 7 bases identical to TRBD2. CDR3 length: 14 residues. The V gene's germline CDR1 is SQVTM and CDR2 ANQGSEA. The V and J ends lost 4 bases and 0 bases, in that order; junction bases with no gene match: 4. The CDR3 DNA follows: TGCAGCGTTGGGGGAGGGGAGAGCACAGATACGCAGTATTTT. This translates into CSVGGGESTDTQYF.

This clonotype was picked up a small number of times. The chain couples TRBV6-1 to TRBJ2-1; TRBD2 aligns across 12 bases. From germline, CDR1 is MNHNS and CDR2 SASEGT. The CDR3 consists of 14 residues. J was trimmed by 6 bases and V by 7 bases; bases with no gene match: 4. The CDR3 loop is CASTSSGGANEQFF. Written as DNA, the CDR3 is TGTGCCAGCACGTCTAGCGGGGGGGCCAATGAGCAGTTCTTC.

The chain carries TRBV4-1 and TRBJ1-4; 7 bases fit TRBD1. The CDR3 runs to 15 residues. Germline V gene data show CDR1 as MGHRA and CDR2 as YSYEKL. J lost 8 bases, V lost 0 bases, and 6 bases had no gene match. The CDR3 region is CASSQDPGGGEKLFF. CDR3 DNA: TGCGCCAGCAGCCAAGATCCAGGGGGTGGGGAAAAACTGTTTTTT.

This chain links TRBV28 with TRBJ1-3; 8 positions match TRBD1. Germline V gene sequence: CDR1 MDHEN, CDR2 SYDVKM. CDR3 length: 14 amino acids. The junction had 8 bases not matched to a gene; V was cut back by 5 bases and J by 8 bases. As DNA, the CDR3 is TGTGCCAGCAGTATCCAGGGGGCGACGGACACCATATATTTT. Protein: CASSIQGATDTIYF.

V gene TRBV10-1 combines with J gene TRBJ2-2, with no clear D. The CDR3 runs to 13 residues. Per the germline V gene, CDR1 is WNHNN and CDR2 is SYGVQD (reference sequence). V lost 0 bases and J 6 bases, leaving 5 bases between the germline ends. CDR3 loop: CASSESISGELFF. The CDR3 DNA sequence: TGCGCCAGCAGTGAGTCAATTTCCGGGGAGCTGTTTTTT.

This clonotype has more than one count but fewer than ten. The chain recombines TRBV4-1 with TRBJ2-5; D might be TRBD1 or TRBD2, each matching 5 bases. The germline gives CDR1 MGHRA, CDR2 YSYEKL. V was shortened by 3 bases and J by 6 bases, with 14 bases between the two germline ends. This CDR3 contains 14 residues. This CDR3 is CASSQGTEDQTQYF. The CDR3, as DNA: TGCGCCAGCAGCCAGGGGACGGAGGACCAGACCCAGTACTTC.

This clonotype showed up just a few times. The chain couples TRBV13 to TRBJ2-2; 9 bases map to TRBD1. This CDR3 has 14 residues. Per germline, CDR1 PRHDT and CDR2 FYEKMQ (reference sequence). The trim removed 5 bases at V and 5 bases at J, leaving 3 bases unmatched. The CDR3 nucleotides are TGTGCCAGCAGCGCCGGGACAGGGACCGGGGAGCTGTTTTTT. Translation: CASSAGTGTGELFF.

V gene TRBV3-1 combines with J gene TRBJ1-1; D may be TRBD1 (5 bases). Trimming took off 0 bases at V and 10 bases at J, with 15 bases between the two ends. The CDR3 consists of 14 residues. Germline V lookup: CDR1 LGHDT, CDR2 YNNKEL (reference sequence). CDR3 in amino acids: CASSQDRQAGGAFF. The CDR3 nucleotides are TGTGCCAGCAGCCAAGATCGGCAGGCCGGGGGAGCTTTCTTT.